In its sample, the clone carrying this TCR beta chain was seen many times. The sample is drawn from a study of early T cells in non-severe SARS-CoV-2 infection. Study information: Bulk RNA taken from unsorted whole blood was sequenced, leaving chains unpaired.

One entry per CDR3 protein, called by TCRdb with MiXCR from the 5' RACE reads. Of tens of thousands of distinct CDR3 sequences in the sample, 5% to 6% were seen once. The CDR3 has 15 amino acids. V trimming: 5 bases; J trimming: 3 bases; junction bases outside the gene matches: 4. Germline V gene lookup returns CDR1 ENHRY and CDR2 SYGVKD. The sequencing here drew on whole blood, taken at baseline. The sequence came from an adult who was a healthcare worker with PCR-confirmed SARS-CoV-2 infection or an uninfected control (not recorded which). The J gene is TRBJ2-3, the V gene TRBV10-3; 11 positions agree with TRBD2. The CDR3 loop reads CAISIAGGSTDTQYF. The CDR3 coding sequence is TGTGCCATCAGTATAGCGGGAGGGTCGACAGATACGCAGTATTTT.